One and the same sample provided the 8 T cell receptor beta chains below, sequenced in a study of blood T cell repertoires in COVID-19 (dated by TCRdb to 2020 to 2021). Receptor amplification or capture employed the immunoSEQ multiplex PCR assay. The table comes from immuneACCESS by way of TCRdb, which keeps in-frame sequences with V and J called. Part of the clones is missing from these tables; in studies checked, under half for an unresolved V gene and the rest for unknown reasons. The sample yields fewer than 200,000 clones; 76% were counted once. Roughly 3.7% of the sample goes to the ten largest clones. Sample: peripheral blood. All receptors derive from an elderly woman with acute or convalescent COVID-19.

The chain is built from TRBV7-3 and TRBJ2-1; the D is unclear. The CDR3 is 13 residues long. V was shortened by 1 base and J by 5 bases, with 6 bases between the two germline ends. Germline lookup yields CDR1 SGHTA and CDR2 FQGTGA. The CDR3 spells CASSLMSNNEQFF. CDR3 coding DNA: TGTGCCAGCAGCTTAATGTCAAACAATGAGCAGTTCTTC.

The V and J genes are TRBV19 and TRBJ1-1; no clear D gene. The V and J ends lost 1 base and 4 bases respectively, with 7 bases between them. Germline V lookup: CDR1 LNHDA, CDR2 SQIVND (reference sequence). The CDR3 spans 13 residues. The CDR3 region is CASSIVSGTEAFF. In DNA, the CDR3 is TGTGCCAGTAGTATAGTCTCGGGCACTGAAGCTTTCTTT.

The chain joins TRBV6-6 to TRBJ2-7; tentative D call: TRBD2 (7 bases). Trimming stripped 6 bases from V and 5 bases from J, with 14 bases between. The CDR3 is 13 residues long. The germline CDR1 and CDR2 sequences are MNHNY and SVGAGI (reference sequence). The CDR3 sequence is CASSTEGGHEQYF. The CDR3 coding sequence is TGTGCCAGCAGCACGGAGGGGGGGCACGAGCAGTACTTC.

In this sample, this clone turned up once. The rearrangement joins TRBV27 to TRBJ1-2; D possibly corresponds to TRBD1 (6 bases). The CDR3 length is 15 residues. Per the germline V gene, CDR1 is MNHEY and CDR2 is SMNVEV (reference sequence). V lost 5 bases and J lost 0, with 13 bases in between. In nucleotides, the CDR3 is TGTGCCAGCAGTCCCTCGACAGGTCCTAACTATGGCTACACCTTC. This translates into CASSPSTGPNYGYTF.

The CDR3 region has the DNA TGTGCCAGCCAACCACAGGGTGGCTCCTACAATGAGCAGTTCTTC. Protein: CASQPQGGSYNEQFF. The chain is built from TRBV7-3 and TRBJ2-1, with D perhaps matching TRBD1 (6 bases). The V gene's germline CDR1 is SGHTA and CDR2 FQGTGA. This CDR3 spans 15 amino acids. V was clipped by 8 bases and J by 0 bases, with 14 bases between them.

About this clone itself: This sample also contains other DNA sequences that code for the same CDR3. J is TRBJ2-3 and V is TRBV12-3 or TRBV12-4; D not resolved. V lost 4 bases and J lost 3, with 8 bases in between. The CDR3 is 13 residues long. CDR3 in amino acids: CASSSWATDTQYF. CDR3 DNA sequence: TGTGCCAGCAGTTCGTGGGCGACAGATACGCAGTATTTT.

The CDR3 sequence: CASSAGGNNEQFF. The CDR3 DNA follows: TGTGCCTCTTCGGCGGGAGGGAACAATGAGCAGTTCTTC. J is TRBJ2-1 and V is TRBV11-3; 9 bases match TRBD2. Germline-derived CDR1 and CDR2 are SGHNT and YENEEA. With V trimmed by 11 bases and J by 5 bases, 7 bases remained unmatched. The CDR3 is 13 amino acids.

The chain joins TRBV19 to TRBJ2-1; a weak D match, TRBD2 (6 bases). CDR1 and CDR2 (germline): LNHDA, SQIVND (reference sequence). V was pared by 3 bases and J by 3 bases, with 15 bases between. The CDR3 extends over 16 amino acids. CDR3 nucleotide sequence: TGTGCCAGTAGTATTGTCGGGGGAGCCTTCTACAATGAGCAGTTCTTC. This translates into CASSIVGGAFYNEQFF. The whole variable domain, filled in from reference TRBV19 and TRBJ2-1, reads DGGITQSPKYLFRKEGQNVTLSCEQNLNHDAMYWYRQDPGQGLRLIYYSQIVNDFQKGDIAEGYSVSREKKESFPLTVTSAQKNPTAFYLCASSIVGGAFYNEQFFGPGTRLTVL.